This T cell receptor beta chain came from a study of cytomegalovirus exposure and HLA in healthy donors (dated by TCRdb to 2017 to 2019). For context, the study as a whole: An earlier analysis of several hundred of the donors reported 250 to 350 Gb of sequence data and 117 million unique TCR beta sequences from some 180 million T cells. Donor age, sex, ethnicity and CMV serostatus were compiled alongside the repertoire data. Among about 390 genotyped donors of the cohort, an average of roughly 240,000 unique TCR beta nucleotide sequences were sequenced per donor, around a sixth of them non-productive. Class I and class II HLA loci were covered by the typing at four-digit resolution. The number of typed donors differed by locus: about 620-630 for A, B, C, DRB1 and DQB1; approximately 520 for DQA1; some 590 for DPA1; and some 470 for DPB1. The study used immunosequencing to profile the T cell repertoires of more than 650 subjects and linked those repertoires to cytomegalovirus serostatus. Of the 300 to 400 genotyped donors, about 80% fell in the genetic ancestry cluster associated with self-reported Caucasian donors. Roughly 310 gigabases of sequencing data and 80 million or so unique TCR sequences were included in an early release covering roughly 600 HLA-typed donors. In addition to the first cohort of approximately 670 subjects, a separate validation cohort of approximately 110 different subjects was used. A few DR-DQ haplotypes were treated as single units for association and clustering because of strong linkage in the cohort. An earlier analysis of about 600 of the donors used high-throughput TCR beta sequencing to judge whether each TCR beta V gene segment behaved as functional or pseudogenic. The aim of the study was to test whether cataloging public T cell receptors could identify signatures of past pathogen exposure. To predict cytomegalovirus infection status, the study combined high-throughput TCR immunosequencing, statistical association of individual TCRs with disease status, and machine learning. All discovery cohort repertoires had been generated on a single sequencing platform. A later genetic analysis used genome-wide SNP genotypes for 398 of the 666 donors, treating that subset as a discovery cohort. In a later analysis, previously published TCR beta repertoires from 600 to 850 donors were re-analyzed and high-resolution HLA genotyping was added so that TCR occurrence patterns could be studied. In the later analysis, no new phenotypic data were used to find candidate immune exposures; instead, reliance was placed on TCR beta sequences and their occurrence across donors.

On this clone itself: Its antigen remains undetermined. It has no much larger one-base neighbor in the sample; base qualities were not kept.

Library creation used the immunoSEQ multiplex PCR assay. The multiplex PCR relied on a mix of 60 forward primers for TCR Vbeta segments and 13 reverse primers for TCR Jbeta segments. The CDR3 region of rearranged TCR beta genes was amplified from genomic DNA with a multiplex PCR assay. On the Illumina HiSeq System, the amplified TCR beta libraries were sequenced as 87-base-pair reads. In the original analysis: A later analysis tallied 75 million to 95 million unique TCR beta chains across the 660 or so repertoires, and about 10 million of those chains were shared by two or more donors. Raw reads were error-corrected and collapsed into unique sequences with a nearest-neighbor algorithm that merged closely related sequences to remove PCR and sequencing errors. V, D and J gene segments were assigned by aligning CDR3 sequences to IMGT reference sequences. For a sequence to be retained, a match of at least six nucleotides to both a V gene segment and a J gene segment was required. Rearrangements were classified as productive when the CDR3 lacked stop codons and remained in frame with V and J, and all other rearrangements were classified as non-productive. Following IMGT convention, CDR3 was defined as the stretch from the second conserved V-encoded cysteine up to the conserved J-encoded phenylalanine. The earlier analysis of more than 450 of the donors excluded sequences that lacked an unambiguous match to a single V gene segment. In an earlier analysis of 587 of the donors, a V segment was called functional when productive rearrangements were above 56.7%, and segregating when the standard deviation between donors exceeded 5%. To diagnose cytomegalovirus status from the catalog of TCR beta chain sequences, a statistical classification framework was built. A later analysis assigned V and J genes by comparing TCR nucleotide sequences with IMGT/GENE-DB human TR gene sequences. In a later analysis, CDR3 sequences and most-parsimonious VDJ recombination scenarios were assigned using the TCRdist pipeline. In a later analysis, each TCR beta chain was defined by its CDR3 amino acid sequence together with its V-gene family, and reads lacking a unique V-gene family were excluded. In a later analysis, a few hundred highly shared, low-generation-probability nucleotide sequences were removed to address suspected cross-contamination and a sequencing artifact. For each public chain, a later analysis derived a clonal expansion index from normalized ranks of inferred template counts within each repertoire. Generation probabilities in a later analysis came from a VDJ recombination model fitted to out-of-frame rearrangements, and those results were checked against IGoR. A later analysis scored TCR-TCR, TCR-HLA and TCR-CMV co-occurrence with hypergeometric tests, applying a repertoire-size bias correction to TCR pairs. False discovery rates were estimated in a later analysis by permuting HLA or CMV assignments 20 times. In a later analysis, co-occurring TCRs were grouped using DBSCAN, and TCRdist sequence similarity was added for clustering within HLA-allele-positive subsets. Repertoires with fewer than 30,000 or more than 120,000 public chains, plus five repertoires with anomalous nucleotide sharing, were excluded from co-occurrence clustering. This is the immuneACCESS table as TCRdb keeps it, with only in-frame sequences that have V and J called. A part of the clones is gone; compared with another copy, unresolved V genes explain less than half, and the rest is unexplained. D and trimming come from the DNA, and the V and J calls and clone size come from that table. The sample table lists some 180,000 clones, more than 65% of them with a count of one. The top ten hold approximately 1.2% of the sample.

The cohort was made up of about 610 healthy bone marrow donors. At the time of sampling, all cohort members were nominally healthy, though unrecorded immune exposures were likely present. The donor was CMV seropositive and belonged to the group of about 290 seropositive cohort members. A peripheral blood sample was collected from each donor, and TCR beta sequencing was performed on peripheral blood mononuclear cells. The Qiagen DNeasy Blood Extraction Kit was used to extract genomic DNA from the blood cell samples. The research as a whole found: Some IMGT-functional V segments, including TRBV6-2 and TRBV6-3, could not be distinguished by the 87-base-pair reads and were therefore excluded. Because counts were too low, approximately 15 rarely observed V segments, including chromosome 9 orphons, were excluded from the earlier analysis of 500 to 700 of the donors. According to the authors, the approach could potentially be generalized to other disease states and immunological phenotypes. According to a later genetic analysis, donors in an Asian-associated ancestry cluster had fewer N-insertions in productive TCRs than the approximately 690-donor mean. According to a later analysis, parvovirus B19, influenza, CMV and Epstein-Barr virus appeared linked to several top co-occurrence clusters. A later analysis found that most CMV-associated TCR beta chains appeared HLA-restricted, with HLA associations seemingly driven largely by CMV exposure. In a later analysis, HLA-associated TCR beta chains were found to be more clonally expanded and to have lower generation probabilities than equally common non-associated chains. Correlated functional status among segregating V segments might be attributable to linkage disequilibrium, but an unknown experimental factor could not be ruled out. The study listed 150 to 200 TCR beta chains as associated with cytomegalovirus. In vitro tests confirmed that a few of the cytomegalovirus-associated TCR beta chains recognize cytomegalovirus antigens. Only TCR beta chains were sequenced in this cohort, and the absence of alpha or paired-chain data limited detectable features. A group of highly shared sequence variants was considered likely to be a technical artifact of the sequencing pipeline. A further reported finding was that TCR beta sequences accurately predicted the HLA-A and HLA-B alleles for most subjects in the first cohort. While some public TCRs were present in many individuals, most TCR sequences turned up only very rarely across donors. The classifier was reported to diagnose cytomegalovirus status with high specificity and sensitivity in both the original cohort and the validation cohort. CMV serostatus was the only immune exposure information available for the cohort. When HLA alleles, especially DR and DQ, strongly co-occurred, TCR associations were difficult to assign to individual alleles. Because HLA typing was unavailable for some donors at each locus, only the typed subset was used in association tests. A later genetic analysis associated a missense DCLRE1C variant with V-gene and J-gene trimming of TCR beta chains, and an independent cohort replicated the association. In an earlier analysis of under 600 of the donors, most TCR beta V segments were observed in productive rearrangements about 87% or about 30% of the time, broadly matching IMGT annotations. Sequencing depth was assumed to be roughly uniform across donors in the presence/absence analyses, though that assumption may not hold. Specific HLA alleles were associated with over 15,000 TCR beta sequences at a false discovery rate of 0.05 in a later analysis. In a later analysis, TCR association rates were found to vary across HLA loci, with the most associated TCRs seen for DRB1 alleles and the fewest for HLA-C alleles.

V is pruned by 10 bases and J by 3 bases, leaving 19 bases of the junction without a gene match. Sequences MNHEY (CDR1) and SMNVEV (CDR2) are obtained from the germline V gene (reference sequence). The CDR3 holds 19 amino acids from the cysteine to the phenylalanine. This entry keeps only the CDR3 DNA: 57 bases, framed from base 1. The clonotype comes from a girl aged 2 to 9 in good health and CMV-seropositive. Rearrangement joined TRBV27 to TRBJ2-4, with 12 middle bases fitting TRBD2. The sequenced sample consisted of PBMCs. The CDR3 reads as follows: CATSTAGLAGGPGKNIQYF. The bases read TGTGCCACCTCAACCGCAGGGCTAGCGGGGGGGCCAGGCAAAAACATTCAGTACTTC.